A selection of T cell receptor beta chains follows, all from one sample in a study of cytomegalovirus exposure and HLA in healthy donors. Clones were read by immunoSEQ multiplex PCR, and TCRdb kept only the in-frame ones, dropping some. Among 150,000 to 200,000 clones listed, around 80% were seen once. Sequencing input: PBMCs. These receptors originate from a man between 18 and 35 years old in good health and CMV-seronegative. Each CDR3 is given with its conserved first and last residue. A D gene is named only where the DNA matches it firmly.

cdr3_length j_call v_call d_call cdr3_aa
15 TRBJ1-5 TRBV5-1 TRBD1 CASSVGDRANQPQHF
15 TRBJ1-5 TRBV19 - CASSITVLSNQPQHF
15 TRBJ2-1 TRBV7-2 TRBD2 CASSVAGASYNEQFF
18 TRBJ2-1 TRBV5-8 TRBD1 CASSLGQWITSSYNEQFF
18 TRBJ2-1 TRBV5-1 TRBD2 CASSLVPSGSGWDNEQFF
10 TRBJ2-5 TRBV18 - CASSPPDSYF
16 TRBJ2-5 TRBV4-1 TRBD2 CASSLRAGTSLETQYF
12 TRBJ1-2 TRBV29-1 - CSATEPNYGYTF
14 TRBJ1-5 TRBV7-3 - CASSLSGGNQPQHF
14 TRBJ1-1 TRBV5-1 TRBD1 CASSSTGLNTEAFF
15 TRBJ2-5 TRBV13 TRBD2 CASSFSGGPQETQYF
12 TRBJ1-1 TRBV7-9 - CSSSLNPSFAFF
11 TRBJ2-7 TRBV29-1 TRBD1 CSGGQAHEQYF
12 TRBJ1-1 TRBV19 - CASSPHTGEAFF
11 TRBJ2-4 TRBV7-2 - CASSLGLIQYF
19 TRBJ1-3 TRBV18 - CASSPVPAHVGLTGNTIYF
17 TRBJ1-6 TRBV10-3 TRBD1 CAISGPDRGHYNSPLHF
14 TRBJ1-5 TRBV28 TRBD1 CASSPDRGNQPQHF
15 TRBJ1-2 TRBV5-1 - CASSLVATGNNGYTF
16 TRBJ2-3 TRBV9 TRBD2 CASSVTGGGALDTQYF
14 TRBJ1-1 TRBV30 - CAWSGGHQNTEAFF
15 TRBJ2-7 TRBV9 - CASSVEAGSSYEQYF
10 TRBJ2-5 TRBV20-1 - CSAAEETQYF
13 TRBJ2-7 TRBV2 - CASTEYSYYEQYF
14 TRBJ1-1 TRBV6-5 - CASTPTRRGTEAFF
14 TRBJ2-7 TRBV6-1 TRBD2 CASTERLAGYEQYF
14 TRBJ1-5 TRBV30 TRBD1 CAWSVGTGAQPQHF
15 TRBJ2-1 TRBV11-3 TRBD1 CASSLPGQGFDEQFF
16 TRBJ2-1 TRBV27 TRBD2 CASRHPGLADYNEQFF
14 TRBJ2-1 TRBV25-1 - CASSESGTYNEQFF
18 TRBJ1-1 TRBV19 TRBD1 CASSIEGTGGVMNTEAFF
15 TRBJ2-3 TRBV19 - CASSIRTLRTDTQYF
13 TRBJ1-1 TRBV7-3 TRBD1 CASSSGQGTEAFF
13 TRBJ2-7 TRBV12-5 - CASGKTSAYEQYF
14 TRBJ2-1 TRBV7-3 - CASSLIPGYNEQFF
16 TRBJ2-7 TRBV6-6 - CASSYKPPGLQVQQYF
14 TRBJ2-1 TRBV18 - CASSPDWSYNEQFF
16 TRBJ2-1 TRBV7-8 TRBD2 CASSLGWLAGGDEQFF
18 TRBJ2-7 TRBV21-1 - CASSNKKVPGPSSYEQYF
15 TRBJ1-1 TRBV5-1 TRBD1 CASSGQGHGEAEAFF
15 TRBJ2-1 TRBV7-9 - CASSRNRGGADEQFF
16 TRBJ2-7 TRBV5-4 - CASRGGGEGGNYEQYF
17 TRBJ2-2 TRBV7-6 TRBD2 CASSNRLAGEDAGELFF
17 TRBJ2-1 TRBV4-1 - CASSQAAGTLSYNEQFF
14 TRBJ2-5 TRBV19 TRBD1 CASRLTGGLETQYF
11 TRBJ1-2 TRBV19 - CATHGSYGYTF
15 TRBJ2-7 TRBV2 - CASSPSGTSQGEQYF
15 TRBJ2-1 TRBV5-1 - CASSLVQITPGEQFF
13 TRBJ1-5 TRBV2 - CASKEGTNQPQHF
14 TRBJ2-7 TRBV6-6 - CASSYWDTAYEQYF
10 TRBJ2-6 TRBV19 - CASTLNVLTF
17 TRBJ2-7 TRBV9 - CASSPHKVGTSGYEQYF
15 TRBJ2-1 TRBV6-5 TRBD2 CASSSQREYYNEQFF
14 TRBJ1-2 TRBV7-9 TRBD1 CASSSDRGQGGYTF
15 TRBJ2-7 TRBV28 TRBD2 CASSISGTSGYEQYF
14 TRBJ1-1 TRBV19 TRBD1 CASSLQGARTEAFF